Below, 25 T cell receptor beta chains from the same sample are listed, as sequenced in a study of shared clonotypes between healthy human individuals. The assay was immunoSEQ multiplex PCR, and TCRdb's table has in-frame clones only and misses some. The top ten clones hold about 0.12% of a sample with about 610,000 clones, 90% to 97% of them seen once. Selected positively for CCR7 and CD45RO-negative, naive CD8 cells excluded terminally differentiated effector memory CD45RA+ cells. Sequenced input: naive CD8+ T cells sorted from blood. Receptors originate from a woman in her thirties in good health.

As DNA, the CDR3 is TGTGCCAGCAGCTCCGACCAAGAGACCCAGTACTTC. Translating it yields CASSSDQETQYF. The chain couples TRBV7-9 to TRBJ2-5; D gene unclear. Looked up from germline, CDR1 is SEHNR and CDR2 is FQNEAQ (reference sequence). Trimming removed 4 bases from V and 0 bases from J, with 3 bases in between. The CDR3 runs 12 residues.

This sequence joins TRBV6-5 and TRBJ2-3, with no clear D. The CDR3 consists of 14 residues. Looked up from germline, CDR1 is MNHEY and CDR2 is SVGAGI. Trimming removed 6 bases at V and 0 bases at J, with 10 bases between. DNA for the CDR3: TGTGCCAGCAGCCTAGGCCCTAGCACAGATACGCAGTATTTT. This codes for CASSLGPSTDTQYF.

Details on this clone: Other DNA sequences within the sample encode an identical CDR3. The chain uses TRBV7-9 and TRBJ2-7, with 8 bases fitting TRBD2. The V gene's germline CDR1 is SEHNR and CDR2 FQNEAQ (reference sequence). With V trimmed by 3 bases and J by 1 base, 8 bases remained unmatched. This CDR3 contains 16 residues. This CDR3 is CASSFGAGVGSYEQYF. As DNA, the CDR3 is TGTGCCAGCAGCTTTGGAGCGGGAGTAGGGTCCTACGAGCAGTACTTC.

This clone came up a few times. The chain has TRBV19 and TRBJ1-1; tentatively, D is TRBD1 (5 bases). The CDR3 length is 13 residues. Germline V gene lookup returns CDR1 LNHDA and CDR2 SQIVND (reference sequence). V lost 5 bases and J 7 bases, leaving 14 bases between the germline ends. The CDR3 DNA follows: TGTGCCAGTAGTCCCCGACAGTTAGATGAAGCTTTCTTT. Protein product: CASSPRQLDEAFF. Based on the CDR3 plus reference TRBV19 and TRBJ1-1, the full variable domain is DGGITQSPKYLFRKEGQNVTLSCEQNLNHDAMYWYRQDPGQGLRLIYYSQIVNDFQKGDIAEGYSVSREKKESFPLTVTSAQKNPTAFYLCASSPRQLDEAFFGQGTRLTVV.

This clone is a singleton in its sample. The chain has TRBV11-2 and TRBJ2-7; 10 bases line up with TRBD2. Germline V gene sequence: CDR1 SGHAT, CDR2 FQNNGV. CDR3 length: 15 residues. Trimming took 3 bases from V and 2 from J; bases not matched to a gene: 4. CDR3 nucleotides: TGTGCCAGCAGCTTTGGACTAGCGGAAACCTACGAGCAGTACTTC. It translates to CASSFGLAETYEQYF.

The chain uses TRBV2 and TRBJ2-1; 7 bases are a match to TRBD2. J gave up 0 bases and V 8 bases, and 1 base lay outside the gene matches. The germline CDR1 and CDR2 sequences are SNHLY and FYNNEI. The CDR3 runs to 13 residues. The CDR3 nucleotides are TGTGCCAGCGGGGAGGGCTCCTACAATGAGCAGTTCTTC. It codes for CASGEGSYNEQFF.

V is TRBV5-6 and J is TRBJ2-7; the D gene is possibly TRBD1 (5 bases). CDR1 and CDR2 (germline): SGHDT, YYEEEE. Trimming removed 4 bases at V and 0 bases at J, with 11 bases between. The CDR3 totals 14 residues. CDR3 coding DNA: TGTGCCAGCAGCATAGGGGCGGTCTCCTACGAGCAGTACTTC. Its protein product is CASSIGAVSYEQYF.

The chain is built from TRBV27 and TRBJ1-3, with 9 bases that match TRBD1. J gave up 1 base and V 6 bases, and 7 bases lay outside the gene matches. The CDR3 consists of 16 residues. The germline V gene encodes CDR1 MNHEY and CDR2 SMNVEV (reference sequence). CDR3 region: CASSTGQGISGNTIYF. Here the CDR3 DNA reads TGTGCCAGCAGCACGGGACAGGGCATTTCTGGAAACACCATATATTTT.

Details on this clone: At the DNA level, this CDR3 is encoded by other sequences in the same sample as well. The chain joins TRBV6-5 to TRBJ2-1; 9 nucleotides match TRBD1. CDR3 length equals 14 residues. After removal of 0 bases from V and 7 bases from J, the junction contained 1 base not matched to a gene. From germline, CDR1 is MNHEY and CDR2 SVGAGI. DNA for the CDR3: TGTGCCAGCAGTTACTCGGGGACAGGGAATGAGCAGTTCTTC. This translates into CASSYSGTGNEQFF.

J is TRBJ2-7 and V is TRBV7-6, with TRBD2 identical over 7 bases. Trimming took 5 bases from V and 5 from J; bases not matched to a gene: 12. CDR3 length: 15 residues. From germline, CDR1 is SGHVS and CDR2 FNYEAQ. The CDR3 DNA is TGTGCCAGCAGCCCTAATACGGGGGGTCAGGACGAGCAGTACTTC. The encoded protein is CASSPNTGGQDEQYF.

The CDR3 loop is CASSWGLASYNEQFF. Here the CDR3 DNA reads TGTGCCAGCAGCTGGGGACTAGCGTCCTACAATGAGCAGTTCTTC. This chain uses TRBV5-6 with TRBJ2-1; 10 bases line up with TRBD2. CDR3 length: 15 amino acids. CDR1 SGHDT and CDR2 YYEEEE come from the germline V gene. J was trimmed by 1 base and V by 3 bases; bases with no gene match: 1.

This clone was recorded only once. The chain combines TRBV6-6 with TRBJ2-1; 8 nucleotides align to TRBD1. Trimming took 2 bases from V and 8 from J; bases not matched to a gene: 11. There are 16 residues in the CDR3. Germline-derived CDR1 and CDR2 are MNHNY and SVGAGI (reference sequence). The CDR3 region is CASSYEARQGSDEQFF. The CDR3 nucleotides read TGTGCCAGCAGTTACGAAGCCCGACAGGGGTCGGATGAGCAGTTCTTC.

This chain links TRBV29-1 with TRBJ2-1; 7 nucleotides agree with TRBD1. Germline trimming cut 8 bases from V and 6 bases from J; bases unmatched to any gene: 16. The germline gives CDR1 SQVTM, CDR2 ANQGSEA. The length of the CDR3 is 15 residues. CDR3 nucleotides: TGCAGCACCATCCTACAGGGGCACCACCTCAATGAGCAGTTCTTC. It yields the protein CSTILQGHHLNEQFF.

Here the CDR3 reads CASSLEAGGSYGYTF. The CDR3 DNA sequence: TGTGCCAGCAGCTTAGAAGCGGGAGGAAGCTATGGCTACACCTTC. The rearrangement joins TRBV11-2 to TRBJ1-2, with D uncertain. CDR3 size: 15 residues. The V end lost 0 bases, the J end lost 4 bases, and 12 bases lay between the germline ends. Per the germline V gene, CDR1 is SGHAT and CDR2 is FQNNGV. Drawing the rest from reference TRBV11-2 and TRBJ1-2, the complete variable domain is EAGVAQSPRYKIIEKRQSVAFWCNPISGHATLYWYQQILGQGPKLLIQFQNNGVVDDSQLPKDRFSAERLKGVDSTLKIQPAKLEDSAVYLCASSLEAGGSYGYTFGSGTRLTVV.

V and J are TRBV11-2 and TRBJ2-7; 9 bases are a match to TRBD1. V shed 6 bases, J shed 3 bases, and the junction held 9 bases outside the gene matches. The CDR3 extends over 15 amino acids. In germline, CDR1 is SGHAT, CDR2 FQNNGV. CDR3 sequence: CASRTTGGPVYEQYF. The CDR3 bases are TGTGCCAGCAGAACCACAGGGGGCCCCGTCTACGAGCAGTACTTC.

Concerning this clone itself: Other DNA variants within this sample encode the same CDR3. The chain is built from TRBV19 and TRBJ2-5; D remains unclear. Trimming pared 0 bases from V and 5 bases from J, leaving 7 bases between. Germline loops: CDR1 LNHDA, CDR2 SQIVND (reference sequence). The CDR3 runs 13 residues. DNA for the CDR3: TGTGCCAGTAGTATAGATCCCGAGGAGACCCAGTACTTC. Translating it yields CASSIDPEETQYF.

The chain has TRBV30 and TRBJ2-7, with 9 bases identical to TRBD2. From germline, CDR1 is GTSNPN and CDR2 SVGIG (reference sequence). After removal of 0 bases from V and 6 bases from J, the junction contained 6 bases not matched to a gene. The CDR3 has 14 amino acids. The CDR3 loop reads CAWSVGSGSSEQYF. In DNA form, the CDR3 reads TGTGCCTGGAGTGTCGGTAGCGGGAGCTCCGAGCAGTACTTC.

In nucleotides, the CDR3 is TGTGCCAGCAGTTTGCAGGCATTCACAGATACGCAGTATTTT. This codes for CASSLQAFTDTQYF. The J gene is TRBJ2-3, the V gene TRBV28; D not certain. Germline CDR1 MDHEN, CDR2 SYDVKM. Between the trimmed V and J ends, which lost 3 bases and 2 bases, there was a span of 9 bases. The CDR3 consists of 14 residues.

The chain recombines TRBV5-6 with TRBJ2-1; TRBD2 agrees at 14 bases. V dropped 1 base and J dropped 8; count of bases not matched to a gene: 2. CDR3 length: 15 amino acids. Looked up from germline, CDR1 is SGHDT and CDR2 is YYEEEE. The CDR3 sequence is CASSLLGLAGDEQFF. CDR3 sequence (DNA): TGTGCCAGCAGCTTGCTGGGACTAGCGGGAGATGAGCAGTTCTTC.

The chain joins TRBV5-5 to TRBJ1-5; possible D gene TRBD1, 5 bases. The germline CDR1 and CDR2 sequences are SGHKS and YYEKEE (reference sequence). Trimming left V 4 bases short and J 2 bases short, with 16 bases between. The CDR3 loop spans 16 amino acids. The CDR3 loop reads CASSPGGVGGNQPQHF. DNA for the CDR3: TGTGCCAGCAGCCCAGGTGGCGTAGGGGGCAATCAGCCCCAGCATTTT.

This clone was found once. The CDR3 DNA reads as TGTGCCAGCAGCTTAGTCATTACGGGGGGCAGGAACACCGGGGAGCTGTTTTTT. This encodes CASSLVITGGRNTGELFF. The chain uses TRBV11-2 and TRBJ2-2; TRBD2 is a possible D gene (7 bases). V was trimmed by 1 base and J by 1 base, leaving 16 bases between them. The germline gives CDR1 SGHAT, CDR2 FQNNGV. This CDR3 region has 18 residues. Drawing the rest from reference TRBV11-2 and TRBJ2-2, the complete variable domain is EAGVAQSPRYKIIEKRQSVAFWCNPISGHATLYWYQQILGQGPKLLIQFQNNGVVDDSQLPKDRFSAERLKGVDSTLKIQPAKLEDSAVYLCASSLVITGGRNTGELFFGEGSRLTVL.

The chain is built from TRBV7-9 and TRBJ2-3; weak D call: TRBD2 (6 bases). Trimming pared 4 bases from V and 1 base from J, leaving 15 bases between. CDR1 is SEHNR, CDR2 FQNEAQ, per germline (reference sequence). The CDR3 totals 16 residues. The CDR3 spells CASSSKGRERTDTQYF. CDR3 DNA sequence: TGTGCCAGCAGCTCAAAGGGACGGGAGCGCACAGATACGCAGTATTTT.

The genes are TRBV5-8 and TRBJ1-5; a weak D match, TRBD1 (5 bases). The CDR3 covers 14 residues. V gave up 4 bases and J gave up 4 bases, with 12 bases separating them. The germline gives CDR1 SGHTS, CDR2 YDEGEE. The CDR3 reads CASSHWDGNQPQHF. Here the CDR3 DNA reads TGTGCCAGCAGCCATTGGGACGGGAATCAGCCCCAGCATTTT.

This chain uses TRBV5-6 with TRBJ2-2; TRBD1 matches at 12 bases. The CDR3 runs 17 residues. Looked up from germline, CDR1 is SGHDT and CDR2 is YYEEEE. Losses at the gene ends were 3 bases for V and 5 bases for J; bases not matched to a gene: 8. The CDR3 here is CASSSGTGGLITGELFF. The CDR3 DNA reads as TGTGCCAGCAGCTCCGGGACAGGGGGCTTGATTACCGGGGAGCTGTTTTTT.

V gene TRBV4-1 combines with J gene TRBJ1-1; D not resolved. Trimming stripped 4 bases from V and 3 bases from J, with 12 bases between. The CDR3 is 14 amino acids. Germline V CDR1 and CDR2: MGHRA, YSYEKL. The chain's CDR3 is CASSPRQGYTEAFF. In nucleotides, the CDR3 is TGCGCCAGCAGCCCTCGTCAAGGGTACACTGAAGCTTTCTTT.